This passage covers 21 T cell receptor beta chains from one sample sequenced in a study of T cell repertoires in cytomegalovirus infection. TCRdb ran MiXCR on the reads and lists one entry per CDR3 protein. The repertoire holds tens of thousands of distinct CDR3 sequences, with about 24% as singletons. For these TCRs, the target antigens are not known. Sample: CD8+ T cells from cultured PBMCs, taken from culture after CMV antigen stimulation. These receptors were collected from a human donor in good health (CMV status not recorded). Some clones in this sample may be carry-over from other donors' samples.

This clonotype was observed at least ten times. The chain is built from TRBV7-2 and TRBJ1-1, with a weak D call TRBD1 (6 bases). Trimming shortened V by 1 base and J by 4 bases, and 22 bases separated the two germline ends. The CDR3 runs to 18 residues. Germline lookup yields CDR1 SGHTA and CDR2 FQGNSA. The CDR3 reads CASSLEGGTTSKGTEAFF. DNA for the CDR3: TGTGCCAGCAGCTTAGAAGGGGGGACAACATCGAAGGGCACTGAAGCTTTCTTT.

Concerning this clonotype itself: Just one base apart from a much larger clone, this may be a read error. The V and J genes are TRBV4-3 and TRBJ2-2, with TRBD2 identical over 9 bases. The CDR3 covers 18 residues. From germline, CDR1 is LGHNA and CDR2 YSLEER. The CDR3 coding sequence is TGCGCCGGCAGCCTAGGGGCGGAGCAGCGGGGGGCAAGCGGGGAGCTGTTTTTT. Its translation is CAGSLGAEQRGASGELFF.

The chain combines TRBV5-1 with TRBJ1-3, with D tentatively TRBD1 (5 bases). Deletions cut 0 bases from V and 4 bases from J, with 14 bases between. CDR1 is SGHRS and CDR2 is YFSETQ in the germline V gene. The CDR3 spans 16 residues. The CDR3 DNA is TGCGCCAGCAGCTTGGTGGGGGGTTCCAACGGAAACACCATATATTTT. As protein: CASSLVGGSNGNTIYF.

A few counts support this clonotype. The chain is built from TRBV19 and TRBJ2-7, with D hard to call. Trimming left V 5 bases short and J 6 bases short, with 14 bases between. The CDR3 consists of 13 residues. The germline V gene encodes CDR1 LNHDA and CDR2 SQIVND (reference sequence). The CDR3 DNA is TGTGCCAGTAGTCCCTTCGGGTCCGGCGAGCAGTACTTC. Translation: CASSPFGSGEQYF.

In this sample, this clonotype turned up a few times. The chain joins TRBV27 to TRBJ2-3; TRBD1 matches at 7 bases. This CDR3 comprises 15 residues. Germline V gives CDR1 MNHEY, CDR2 SMNVEV (reference sequence). J gave up 5 bases and V 2 bases, and 7 bases lay outside the gene matches. The CDR3 DNA reads as TGTGCCAGCAGTTTACGGGACAGACGTATAGATACGCAGTATTTT. Its translation is CASSLRDRRIDTQYF.

This clonotype has just a few counts. The V and J genes are TRBV5-1 and TRBJ1-1, with D possibly matching TRBD1 (6 bases). Germline V gives CDR1 SGHRS, CDR2 YFSETQ. Trimming left V 4 bases short and J 2 bases short, with 15 bases between. The CDR3 sequence is 15 residues long. Here the CDR3 DNA reads TGCGCCAGCAGCCCGACCGGGACAACCAACACTGAAGCTTTCTTT. Protein product: CASSPTGTTNTEAFF.

The chain employs TRBV15 and TRBJ1-5; 7 positions agree with TRBD1. CDR1 is LNHNV, CDR2 YYDKDF, per germline (reference sequence). The junction had 5 bases not matched to a gene; V was cut back by 3 bases and J by 3 bases. CDR3 length: 15 residues. CDR3 protein: CATSRTTGNNQPQHF. CDR3 bases: TGTGCCACCAGCAGGACGACAGGGAACAATCAGCCCCAGCATTTT.

The J gene is TRBJ2-7, the V gene TRBV5-4; 8 bases align to TRBD1. The V segment lost 8 bases and the J segment 5 bases; nucleotides outside the gene matches: 9. CDR1 SGHNT and CDR2 YYREEE come from the germline V gene (reference sequence). The CDR3 has 13 residues. The CDR3 loop reads CASLDRELDEQYF. In nucleotides, the CDR3 is TGTGCCAGTCTGGACAGGGAGCTCGACGAGCAGTACTTC.

This clonotype was detected many times. The V gene is TRBV7-6, the J gene TRBJ2-7; D is tentatively TRBD1 or TRBD2 (5 bases each). The length of the CDR3 is 15 residues. The V gene's germline CDR1 is SGHVS and CDR2 FNYEAQ. V was trimmed by 5 bases and J by 0 bases, leaving 14 bases between them. The CDR3 loop reads CASSGAAGNSYEQYF. CDR3 sequence (DNA): TGTGCCAGCAGCGGGGCGGCGGGCAACTCCTACGAGCAGTACTTC. The whole variable domain, filled in from reference TRBV7-6 and TRBJ2-7, reads GAGVSQSPRYKVTKRGQDVALRCDPISGHVSLYWYRQALGQGPEFLTYFNYEAQQDKSGLPNDRFSAERPEGSISTLTIQRTEQRDSAMYRCASSGAAGNSYEQYFGPGTRLTVT.

This clonotype turned up a few times. This sequence joins TRBV28 and TRBJ2-3; D is tentatively TRBD1 or TRBD2 (5 bases each). Germline V gene sequence: CDR1 MDHEN, CDR2 SYDVKM. V lost 3 bases, J lost 0 bases, and 10 bases lay in between. The CDR3 is 15 amino acids. CDR3 bases: TGTGCCAGCAGTTTGCCCGAGGGGAGCACAGATACGCAGTATTTT. Translation: CASSLPEGSTDTQYF.

This rearrangement joins TRBV19 to TRBJ2-6; 8 bases match TRBD1. The length of the CDR3 is 15 residues. Trimming at V came to 7 bases and at J to 0 bases, leaving 2 bases not matched to a gene. CDR1 LNHDA and CDR2 SQIVND come from the germline V gene (reference sequence). The CDR3 protein is CASKGTGSGANVLTF. Written as DNA, the CDR3 is TGTGCCAGTAAAGGGACAGGCTCTGGGGCCAACGTCCTGACTTTC. Based on the CDR3 plus reference TRBV19 and TRBJ2-6, the full variable domain is DGGITQSPKYLFRKEGQNVTLSCEQNLNHDAMYWYRQDPGQGLRLIYYSQIVNDFQKGDIAEGYSVSREKKESFPLTVTSAQKNPTAFYLCASKGTGSGANVLTFGAGSRLTVL.

This chain connects TRBV7-2 to TRBJ2-5, with D perhaps given as TRBD1 or TRBD2 (5 bases each). Trimming pared 3 bases from V and 7 bases from J, leaving 30 bases between. This CDR3 comprises 19 residues. Germline V lookup: CDR1 SGHTA, CDR2 FQGNSA. For the CDR3, the DNA is TGTGCCAGCAGCTTTAACCCCGGGGCTAGTTTATCTTCATTAGGGACCCAGTACTTC. The encoded protein is CASSFNPGASLSSLGTQYF.

The chain joins TRBV27 to TRBJ1-1; D remains ambiguous. The V gene lost 6 bases and the J gene lost 0 bases, with 14 bases spanning the gap. From germline, CDR1 is MNHEY and CDR2 SMNVEV (reference sequence). CDR3 length: 15 amino acids. The chain's CDR3 is CASSLTPILNTEAFF. Here the CDR3 DNA reads TGTGCCAGCAGCCTAACCCCGATATTGAACACTGAAGCTTTCTTT.

This clonotype was seen repeatedly, ten times or more. The V and J genes are TRBV6-1 and TRBJ2-7, with TRBD1 matching over 10 bases. This CDR3 is 14 amino acids long. Trimming removed 4 bases from V and 4 bases from J; junction bases left unmatched: 4. In germline, CDR1 is MNHNS, CDR2 SASEGT. This CDR3 reads CASSGQGASYEQYF. The DNA for the CDR3 is TGTGCCAGCAGTGGACAGGGGGCGAGTTACGAGCAGTACTTC.

This clonotype was recorded many times. The chain has TRBV7-8 and TRBJ1-5; D might be TRBD1 (5 bases). Trimming took off 0 bases at V and 2 bases at J, with 14 bases between the two ends. Germline values: CDR1 SGHVS, CDR2 FQNEAQ. The CDR3 is 17 amino acids. CDR3 region: CASSLAYEGTGNQPQHF. The CDR3 nucleotides read TGTGCCAGCAGCTTAGCGTACGAAGGGACGGGCAATCAGCCCCAGCATTTT.

This clonotype showed up just a few times. V usage is TRBV14 and J usage is TRBJ1-1; a weak D match, TRBD1 (5 bases). The CDR3 spans 12 residues. The germline V gene encodes CDR1 SGHDN and CDR2 FVKESK. V was trimmed by 2 bases and J by 6 bases, leaving 7 bases between them. CDR3 DNA sequence: TGTGCCAGCAGCCAATGGGACGCTGAAGCTTTCTTT. Its protein product is CASSQWDAEAFF.

This clonotype was counted at least ten times. The V call is TRBV7-9, the J call TRBJ2-7; possibly TRBD2 for D (5 bases). The germline V gene encodes CDR1 SEHNR and CDR2 FQNEAQ (reference sequence). Trimming left V 5 bases short and J 6 bases short, with 14 bases between. The CDR3 consists of 13 residues. The CDR3 loop is CASSRPDFFEQYF. CDR3 nucleotides: TGTGCCAGCAGCCGCCCGGACTTCTTCGAGCAGTACTTC.

This clonotype has a handful of counts. The V gene is TRBV12-3 or TRBV12-4, the J gene TRBJ1-1; D remains unclear. V was clipped by 6 bases and J by 0 bases, with 2 bases between them. The CDR3 runs to 11 residues. CDR3 in amino acids: CASRMNTEAFF. The CDR3 bases are TGTGCCAGCAGGATGAACACTGAAGCTTTCTTT.

This clonotype was picked up a small number of times. This chain links TRBV7-9 with TRBJ2-5; D perhaps matches TRBD1 (6 bases). Germline V gives CDR1 SEHNR, CDR2 FQNEAQ (reference sequence). Trimming stripped 2 bases from V and 4 bases from J, with 11 bases between. This CDR3 has 14 residues. The CDR3: CASSLPGVAETQYF. The CDR3 DNA follows: TGTGCCAGCAGCTTACCAGGGGTCGCAGAGACCCAGTACTTC.

A few counts support this clonotype. The chain joins TRBV15 to TRBJ1-4; 7 nucleotides align to TRBD1. The CDR3 runs to 14 residues. Losses at the gene ends were 8 bases for V and 8 bases for J; bases not matched to a gene: 11. Germline CDR1 and CDR2: LNHNV and YYDKDF (reference sequence). This chain's CDR3 is CATAGRGPEEKLFF. The CDR3 DNA is TGTGCCACCGCCGGAAGGGGGCCCGAAGAAAAACTGTTTTTT.

The rearrangement joins TRBV12-3 or TRBV12-4 to TRBJ2-2; D remains unclear. The CDR3 extends over 15 amino acids. Trimming cost V 5 bases and J 5 bases, with 15 bases left between them. The CDR3 protein is CASSLGPTPTGELFF. The CDR3 nucleotides read TGTGCCAGCAGTCTAGGGCCGACACCTACCGGGGAGCTGTTTTTT.